This T cell receptor (beta chain) was sequenced during a study of T-cell memory formation after mild COVID-19. General observations from the study: The main location of contracting CD4+ clones was CM and EM, and that of contracting CD8+ clones was EMRA.

This clonotype was picked up a small number of times. The antigen remains unidentified. Sample barcodes and UMIs were carried by the TCR alpha and TCR beta cDNA libraries that 5'RACE generated with constant-segment primers. TCRdb processed the 5' RACE reads anew with MiXCR; each CDR3 protein has one entry. The table shows about 470,000 distinct CDR3 sequences, with roughly 25% occurring only once. CDR1 and CDR2 (germline): DFQATT, SNEGSKA (reference sequence). The ends were cut back, 2 bases at V and 1 base at J, with 18 bases in the middle. There are 17 residues in the CDR3. Sequencing was performed on PBMCs or a T cell subset sorted from them (not recorded which). The sequence came from an adult woman who had mild COVID-19 (a few samples of this study predate the infection). Cell type and time point are not known. This chain uses TRBV20-1 with TRBJ1-5; D gene unclear. Here the CDR3 reads CSARNAVRWRSNQPQHF. The CDR3 DNA reads TGCAGTGCTAGAAACGCCGTCAGGTGGAGGAGCAATCAGCCCCAGCATTTT.